This TCR beta chain emerged from a study of Ad26.COV2.S vaccination and SARS-CoV-2 variants. CDR3 size: 14 residues. The V and J ends lost 3 bases and 7 bases respectively, with 15 bases between them. The germline gives CDR1 MGHRA, CDR2 YSYEKL. Treatment in this sample: some 20 received Ad26.COV2.S at low or high dose, single or two shots; 5 received placebo; per-sample allocation not given. The samples date from day 63 after the first vaccine or placebo injection. At a Boston site, the person donating was an adult of 18-55 years. Ad26.COV2.S expressed prefusion-stabilized spike from the original Wuhan strain. Of note for this clone: Its antigen remains unknown.

Broader study findings: Greater spike-specific TCR breadth was seen in vaccine recipients than in placebo recipients.

Only in-frame clones appear in the TCRdb table, and some are missing; sequencing was by immunoSEQ multiplex PCR. The sample records 350,000 to 500,000 clones, nearly 90% being singletons. The chain has TRBV4-1 and TRBJ1-2, with TRBD1 as a possible D gene (5 bases). The receptor was isolated from a person between 18 and 65 years old who received the Ad26.COV2.S COVID-19 vaccine or a placebo. Sample: peripheral blood, taken in a trial of Ad26.COV2.S vaccine versus placebo. Here the CDR3 DNA reads TGCGCCAGCAGCCAGGCGACAGTAAGCTCTGGCTACACCTTC. This encodes CASSQATVSSGYTF.